This T cell receptor beta chain came from a study of T cells after yellow fever vaccination. Study in general: Each low-cell-number fraction was prepared by means of SMART-Seq v4 Ultra Low Input. Study results and caveats: Shared CD4/CD8 clonotypes were a small share, likely from convergent recombination. The booster response re-showed most primary clones: 96% CD4, approximately 90% CD8.

This CDR3 contains 14 residues. Germline CDR1 SGHDT, CDR2 YYEEEE. V dropped 4 bases and J dropped 11; count of bases not matched to a gene: 8. UMIs and a universal primer site were added when TCR cDNA was made by 5'RACE template switching. Each CDR3 protein gets one entry after TCRdb re-called the 5' RACE reads with MiXCR. The sample lists 40,000 to 50,000 distinct CDR3 sequences; over 5.5% were seen once. This clonotype has more than one count but fewer than ten. The clonotype comes from a man younger than 45 who received the YFV17D yellow fever vaccine. Here the sequenced sample was PBMCs, either bulk or a sorted T-cell subset (CD4+, CD8+, memory, or dextramer-sorted; not recorded which), taken 45 days after the yellow fever booster vaccination. The rearrangement uses TRBV5-6 and TRBJ1-5, with 11 bases identical to TRBD1. The CDR3 DNA reads as TGTGCCAGCAGCCAAGGGACAGGGGGATTGACCCAGCATTTT. It codes for CASSQGTGGLTQHF.